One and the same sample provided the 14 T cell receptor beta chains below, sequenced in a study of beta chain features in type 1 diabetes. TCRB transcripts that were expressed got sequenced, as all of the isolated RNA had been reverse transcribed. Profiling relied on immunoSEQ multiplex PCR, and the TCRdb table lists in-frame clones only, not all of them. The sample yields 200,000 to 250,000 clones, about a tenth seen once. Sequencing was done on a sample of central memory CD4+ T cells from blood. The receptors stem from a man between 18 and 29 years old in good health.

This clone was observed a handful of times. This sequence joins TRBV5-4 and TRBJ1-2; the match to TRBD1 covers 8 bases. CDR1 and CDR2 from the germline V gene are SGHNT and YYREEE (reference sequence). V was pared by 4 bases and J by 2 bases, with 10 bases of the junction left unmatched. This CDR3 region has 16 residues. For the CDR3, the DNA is TGTGCCAGCAGCAGAGACCGACAGGGGCTCAACTATGGCTACACCTTC. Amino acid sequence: CASSRDRQGLNYGYTF. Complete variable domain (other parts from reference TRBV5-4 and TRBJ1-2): ETGVTQSPTHLIKTRGQQVTLRCSSQSGHNTVSWYQQALGQGPQFIFQYYREEENGRGNFPPRFSGLQFPNYSSELNVNALELDDSALYLCASSRDRQGLNYGYTFGSGTRLTVV.

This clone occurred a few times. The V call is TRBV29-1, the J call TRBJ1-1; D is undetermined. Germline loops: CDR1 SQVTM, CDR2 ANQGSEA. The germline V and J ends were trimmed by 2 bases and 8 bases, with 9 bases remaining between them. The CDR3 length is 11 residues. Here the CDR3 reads CSVESGREAFF. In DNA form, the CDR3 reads TGCAGCGTTGAATCGGGGAGAGAAGCTTTCTTT.

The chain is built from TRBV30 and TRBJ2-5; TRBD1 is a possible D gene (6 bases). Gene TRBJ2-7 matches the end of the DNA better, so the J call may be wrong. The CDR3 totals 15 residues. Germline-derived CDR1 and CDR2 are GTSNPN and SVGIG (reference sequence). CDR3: CAWSALGAGSYEQYF. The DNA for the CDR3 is TGTGCCTGGAGTGCCCTGGGGGCAGGGTCCTACGAGCAGTACTTC.

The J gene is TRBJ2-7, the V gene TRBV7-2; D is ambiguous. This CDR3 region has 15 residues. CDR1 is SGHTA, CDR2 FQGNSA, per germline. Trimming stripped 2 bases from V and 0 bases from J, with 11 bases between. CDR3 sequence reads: CASSLQSATSYEQYF. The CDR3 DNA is TGTGCCAGCAGCTTACAAAGCGCCACCTCCTACGAGCAGTACTTC.

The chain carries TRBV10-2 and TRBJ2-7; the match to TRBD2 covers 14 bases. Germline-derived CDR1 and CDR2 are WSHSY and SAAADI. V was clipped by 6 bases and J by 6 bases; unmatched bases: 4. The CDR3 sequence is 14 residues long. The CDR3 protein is CASRTGLAGAEQYF. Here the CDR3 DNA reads TGCGCCAGCAGGACGGGACTAGCGGGAGCCGAGCAGTACTTC.

CDR3: CASSLIRVEQYF. CDR3 DNA sequence: TGTGCCAGCAGTTTAATCAGGGTTGAGCAGTACTTC. V is TRBV6-1 and J is TRBJ2-7; possibly TRBD1 for D (5 bases). CDR1 is MNHNS and CDR2 is SASEGT in the germline V gene. This CDR3 is 12 amino acids long. The germline V and J ends were trimmed by 5 bases and 7 bases, with 12 bases remaining between them.

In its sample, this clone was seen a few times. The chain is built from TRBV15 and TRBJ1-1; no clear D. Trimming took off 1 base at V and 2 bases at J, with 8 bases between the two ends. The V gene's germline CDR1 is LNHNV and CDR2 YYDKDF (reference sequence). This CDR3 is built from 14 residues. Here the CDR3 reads CATSRGLINTEAFF. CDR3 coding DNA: TGTGCCACCAGCAGAGGGTTGATTAACACTGAAGCTTTCTTT.

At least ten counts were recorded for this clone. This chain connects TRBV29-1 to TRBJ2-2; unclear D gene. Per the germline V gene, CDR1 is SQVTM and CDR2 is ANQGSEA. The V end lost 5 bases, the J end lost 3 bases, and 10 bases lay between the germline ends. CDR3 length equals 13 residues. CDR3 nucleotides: TGCAGCGTTCGAAGGGTCGACACCGGGGAGCTGTTTTTT. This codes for CSVRRVDTGELFF.

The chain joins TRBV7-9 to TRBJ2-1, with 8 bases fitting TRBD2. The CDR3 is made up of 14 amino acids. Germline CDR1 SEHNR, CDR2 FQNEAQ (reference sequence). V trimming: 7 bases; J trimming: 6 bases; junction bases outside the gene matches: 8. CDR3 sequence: CASIPSGTSNEQFF. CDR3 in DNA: TGTGCCAGCATCCCGTCCGGGACTAGCAATGAGCAGTTCTTC. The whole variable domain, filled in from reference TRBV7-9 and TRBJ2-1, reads DTGVSQNPRHKITKRGQNVTFRCDPISEHNRLYWYRQTLGQGPEFLTYFQNEAQLEKSRLLSDRFSAERPKGSFSTLEIQRTEQGDSAMYLCASIPSGTSNEQFFGPGTRLTVL.

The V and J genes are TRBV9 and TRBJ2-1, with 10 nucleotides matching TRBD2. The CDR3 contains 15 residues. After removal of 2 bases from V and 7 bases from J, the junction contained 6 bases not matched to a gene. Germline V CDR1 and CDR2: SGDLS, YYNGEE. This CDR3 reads CASSVSSGSMNEQFF. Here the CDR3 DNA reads TGTGCCAGCAGCGTCTCTAGCGGGAGTATGAATGAGCAGTTCTTC.

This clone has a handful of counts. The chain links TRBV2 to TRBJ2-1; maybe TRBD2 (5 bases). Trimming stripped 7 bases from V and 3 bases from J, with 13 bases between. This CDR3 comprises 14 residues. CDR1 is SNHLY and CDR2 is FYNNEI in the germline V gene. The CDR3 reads CASKLGGLYNEQFF. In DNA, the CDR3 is TGTGCCAGCAAACTAGGCGGGCTCTACAATGAGCAGTTCTTC.

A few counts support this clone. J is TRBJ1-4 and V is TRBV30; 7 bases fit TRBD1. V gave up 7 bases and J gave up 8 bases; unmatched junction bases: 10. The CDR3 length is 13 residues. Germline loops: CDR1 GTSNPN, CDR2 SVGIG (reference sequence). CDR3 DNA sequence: TGTGCCTTTCGACAGGGAGCGGGAGAAAAACTGTTTTTT. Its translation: CAFRQGAGEKLFF.

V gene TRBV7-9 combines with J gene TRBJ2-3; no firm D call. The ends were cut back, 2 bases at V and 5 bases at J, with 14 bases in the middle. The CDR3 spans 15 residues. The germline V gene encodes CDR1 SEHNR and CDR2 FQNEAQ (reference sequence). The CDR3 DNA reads TGTGCCAGCAGCTTACTTGTGAGCTTTGGAGATACGCAGTATTTT. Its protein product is CASSLLVSFGDTQYF. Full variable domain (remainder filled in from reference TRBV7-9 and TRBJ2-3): DTGVSQNPRHKITKRGQNVTFRCDPISEHNRLYWYRQTLGQGPEFLTYFQNEAQLEKSRLLSDRFSAERPKGSFSTLEIQRTEQGDSAMYLCASSLLVSFGDTQYFGPGTRLTVL.

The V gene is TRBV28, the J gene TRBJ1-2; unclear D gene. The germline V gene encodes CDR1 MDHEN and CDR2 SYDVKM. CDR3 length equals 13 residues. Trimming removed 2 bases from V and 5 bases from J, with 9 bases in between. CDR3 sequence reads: CASSLEGWYGYTF. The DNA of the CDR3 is TGTGCCAGCAGTTTAGAGGGCTGGTATGGCTACACCTTC.